The 22 T cell receptor beta chains below come from one sample, sequenced in a study of shared clonotypes between healthy human individuals. The data were produced by immunoSEQ multiplex PCR, yet TCRdb's version contains in-frame clones alone and is incomplete. The table shows 2 million to 2.5 million clones, with roughly 92% occurring only once. Sequencing was carried out using naive CD4+ T cells from PBMCs. Subset of the sample: CD45RA+ positively selected. These receptors were taken from a man younger than 30 in good health. Some clones in this sample may be carry-over from other donors' samples.

V is TRBV5-5 and J is TRBJ2-7; TRBD1 might be the D (5 bases). This CDR3 is built from 15 residues. Per the germline V gene, CDR1 is SGHKS and CDR2 is YYEKEE (reference sequence). V lost 0 bases to trimming and J lost 0 bases, with 10 bases between them. CDR3 coding DNA: TGTGCCAGCAGCTTGGGGGCAGGGCTCTCCTACGAGCAGTACTTC. Protein: CASSLGAGLSYEQYF.

The chain carries TRBV7-9 and TRBJ1-5, with D tentatively TRBD1 (6 bases). V lost 5 bases, J lost 7 bases, and 15 bases lay in between. Looked up from germline, CDR1 is SEHNR and CDR2 is FQNEAQ (reference sequence). This CDR3 has 14 residues. CDR3 residues: CASSPRGDGQPQHF. Here the CDR3 DNA reads TGTGCCAGCAGCCCAAGGGGGGACGGACAGCCCCAGCATTTT.

This chain connects TRBV5-3 to TRBJ2-3; D perhaps matches TRBD2 (6 bases). TRBV5-3 qualifies as an ORF whose function is uncertain. The CDR3 is 16 residues long. Between the trimmed V and J ends, which lost 0 bases and 3 bases, there was a span of 14 bases. CDR3 residues: CARSLDPAGGTDTQYF. CDR3 DNA: TGTGCCAGAAGCTTGGATCCCGCCGGGGGTACAGATACGCAGTATTTT.

The chain has TRBV4-2 and TRBJ2-1; 9 nucleotides match TRBD2. The CDR3 runs to 17 residues. Trimming removed 0 bases from V and 10 bases from J; junction bases left unmatched: 13. Looked up from germline, CDR1 is LGHNA and CDR2 is YNFKEQ. In nucleotides, the CDR3 is TGTGCCAGCAGCCAAGAATCGGTCGCGGGAGGGCCAAAAGAGCAGTTCTTC. This encodes CASSQESVAGGPKEQFF.

The CDR3 spells CASSLKAGADTGELFF. In nucleotides, the CDR3 is TGTGCCAGCAGCTTAAAGGCCGGGGCAGACACCGGGGAGCTGTTTTTT. This chain uses TRBV7-3 with TRBJ2-2; either TRBD1 or TRBD2 may fit D (5 bases each). Germline V lookup: CDR1 SGHTA, CDR2 FQGTGA. Trimming took 1 base from V and 3 from J, leaving 12 bases between them. The CDR3 is 16 residues long.

The V call is TRBV11-2, the J call TRBJ2-1; a weak D match, TRBD1 (5 bases). This CDR3 comprises 16 residues. CDR1 is SGHAT and CDR2 is FQNNGV in the germline V gene. Trimming took off 5 bases at V and 1 base at J, with 15 bases between the two ends. CDR3 in DNA: TGTGCCAGCAGCATAAGACAGTCTTATTCCTACAATGAGCAGTTCTTC. Translating gives CASSIRQSYSYNEQFF.

This chain connects TRBV11-1 to TRBJ2-2, with 10 positions matching TRBD2. V was pared by 5 bases and J by 0 bases, with 6 bases of the junction left unmatched. Per the germline V gene, CDR1 is SGHAT and CDR2 is FQDESV (reference sequence). This CDR3 is built from 17 residues. CDR3: CASSQSGTSANTGELFF. Here the CDR3 DNA reads TGTGCCAGCAGCCAATCCGGGACTAGCGCGAACACCGGGGAGCTGTTTTTT.

V and J are TRBV21-1 and TRBJ1-1. TRBV21-1 is classified as a pseudogene. The CDR3 is made up of 16 amino acids. The CDR3 DNA reads TGTGCCAGCAGCAAAGGCGGGACGGGTATCATTACTGAAGCTTTCTTT. Amino acid sequence: CASSKGGTGIITEAFF.

This clone appeared a few times. The rearrangement joins TRBV2 to TRBJ1-5; a possible D gene is TRBD1 (5 bases). V gave up 6 bases and J gave up 1 base, with 10 bases separating them. This CDR3 spans 14 amino acids. CDR1 and CDR2 (germline): SNHLY, FYNNEI. DNA of the CDR3: TGTGCCAGCAGGGTGGACACGAGCAATCAGCCCCAGCATTTT. Its protein product is CASRVDTSNQPQHF. The variable domain in full, with the rest retrieved from reference TRBV2 and TRBJ1-5, is EPEVTQTPSHQVTQMGQEVILRCVPISNHLYFYWYRQILGQKVEFLVSFYNNEISEKSEIFDDQFSVERPDGSNFTLKIRSTKLEDSAMYFCASRVDTSNQPQHFGDGTRLSIL.

A remark on this clone: The same CDR3 also results from other DNA sequences found in this sample. This chain links TRBV18 with TRBJ2-2, with TRBD1 as a possible D gene (6 bases). Trimming left V 2 bases short and J 4 bases short, with 8 bases between. The V gene's germline CDR1 is KGHSH and CDR2 LQKENI. CDR3 length equals 14 residues. The DNA of the CDR3 is TGTGCCAGCTCACCAATACAGGGCACCGGGGAGCTGTTTTTT. Amino acids: CASSPIQGTGELFF.

Written as DNA, the CDR3 is TGTGCCAGCAGTGCCGGGGATCGCAGCAATCAGCCCCAGCATTTT. It translates to CASSAGDRSNQPQHF. V and J are TRBV28 and TRBJ1-5; D call uncertain. Trimming shortened V by 5 bases and J by 1 base, and 12 bases separated the two germline ends. The CDR3 spans 15 residues. The V gene's germline CDR1 is MDHEN and CDR2 SYDVKM.

This chain connects TRBV7-3 to TRBJ1-2, with D perhaps matching TRBD1 (5 bases). The germline CDR1 and CDR2 sequences are SGHTA and FQGTGA. The CDR3 spans 15 residues. Between the trimmed V and J ends, which lost 3 bases and 4 bases, there was a span of 15 bases. Written as DNA, the CDR3 is TGTGCCAGCAGCTTCGCGCCAGGGCCGGCCTATGGCTACACCTTC. It yields the protein CASSFAPGPAYGYTF.

The chain uses TRBV27 and TRBJ2-3; TRBD2 aligns across 9 bases. The CDR3 loop spans 15 amino acids. Trimming took 8 bases from V and 8 from J; bases not matched to a gene: 14. Germline V gene lookup returns CDR1 MNHEY and CDR2 SMNVEV (reference sequence). The CDR3 sequence is CASAYRREGESTQYF. CDR3 DNA sequence: TGTGCCAGCGCTTATCGGCGGGAGGGGGAGAGTACGCAGTATTTT.

The CDR3 bases are TGCGCCAGCAGCCAAGATGTTCCTAGCGGATCCTACGAGCAGTACTTC. Its protein product is CASSQDVPSGSYEQYF. J is TRBJ2-7 and V is TRBV4-1; 7 bases are shared with TRBD2. The CDR3 has 16 amino acids. J lost 1 base, V lost 0 bases, and 6 bases had no gene match. Germline-derived CDR1 and CDR2 are MGHRA and YSYEKL.

The genes are TRBV28 and TRBJ2-7; no reliable D call. V dropped 8 bases and J dropped 2 bases, with 7 bases sitting between them. The CDR3 has 11 residues. Germline CDR1 reads MDHEN; CDR2 reads SYDVKM. As DNA, the CDR3 is TGTGCCAGCGTTTCCGCCTACGAGCAGTACTTC. The encoded protein is CASVSAYEQYF. The full variable domain, completed using reference TRBV28 and TRBJ2-7, is DVKVTQSSRYLVKRTGEKVFLECVQDMDHENMFWYRQDPGLGLRLIYFSYDVKMKEKGDIPEGYSVSREKKERFSLILESASTNQTSMYLCASVSAYEQYFGPGTRLTVT.

This clone occurred once. This chain connects TRBV18 to TRBJ2-2; TRBD1 might be the D (6 bases). This CDR3 is built from 16 residues. Germline loops: CDR1 KGHSH, CDR2 LQKENI. V gave up 0 bases and J gave up 0 bases, with 8 bases separating them. The CDR3: CASSPPGQANTGELFF. The CDR3 DNA reads TGTGCCAGCTCACCACCGGGACAAGCGAACACCGGGGAGCTGTTTTTT.

The rearrangement joins TRBV21-1 to TRBJ1-4. TRBV21-1 is marked as a pseudogene. CDR3 length equals 16 residues. The CDR3, as DNA: TGTGCCAGCAGCCAACAACCCCCGGCAGCTAATGAAAAACTGTTTTTT. Protein product: CASSQQPPAANEKLFF.

The chain has TRBV9 and TRBJ2-3, with D perhaps matching TRBD2 (7 bases). The germline V gene encodes CDR1 SGDLS and CDR2 YYNGEE. The CDR3 length is 17 residues. Trimming removed 0 bases at V and 2 bases at J, with 16 bases between. The CDR3, as DNA: TGTGCCAGCAGCGTAGCCGGGGGGCTGGGGATCACAGATACGCAGTATTTT. Protein: CASSVAGGLGITDTQYF.

Note on this clone: Within the sample, other DNA sequences also encode this same CDR3. The J gene is TRBJ1-4, the V gene TRBV28, with TRBD1 as a possible D gene (5 bases). Germline loops: CDR1 MDHEN, CDR2 SYDVKM. Deletions cut 6 bases from V and 1 base from J, with 9 bases between. The CDR3 consists of 14 residues. The CDR3 DNA is TGTGCCAGCAGCCTCGGGGGAACTAATGAAAAACTGTTTTTT. Its protein is CASSLGGTNEKLFF.

The chain employs TRBV18 and TRBJ2-7, with D possibly being TRBD1 or TRBD2 (5 bases each). Germline CDR1 reads KGHSH; CDR2 reads LQKENI. V lost 1 base, J lost 2 bases, and 18 bases lay in between. The CDR3 loop spans 17 amino acids. This CDR3 is CASSPQNGDRYTYEQYF. CDR3 nucleotides: TGTGCCAGCTCACCACAGAACGGGGACCGCTATACCTACGAGCAGTACTTC.

V and J are TRBV29-1 and TRBJ2-1; TRBD2 matches 11 bases. The CDR3 loop spans 15 amino acids. The ends lost 2 bases at V and 9 bases at J; junction bases unmatched: 9. The V gene's germline CDR1 is SQVTM and CDR2 ANQGSEA. In DNA, the CDR3 is TGCAGCGTTGAAAAATATAGCGGGAGGGCCAGTGAGCAGTTCTTC. Translation: CSVEKYSGRASEQFF.

On this clone itself: This sample also contains other DNA sequences that code for the same CDR3. The chain links TRBV6-5 to TRBJ2-5; D remains unclear. The V gene's germline CDR1 is MNHEY and CDR2 SVGAGI. V dropped 5 bases and J dropped 2 bases, with 3 bases sitting between them. This CDR3 has 11 amino acids. The CDR3 sequence is CASSLQETQYF. CDR3 nucleotide sequence: TGTGCCAGCAGTCTTCAAGAGACCCAGTACTTC.